This T cell receptor beta chain was profiled in a study of identical twins. TCRdb independently ran MiXCR on the 5' RACE reads; one entry per CDR3 protein. The sample holds around 480,000 distinct CDR3 sequences; roughly an eighth are singletons and the top ten take more than 0.8%. This sample also appeared in a second study, on yellow fever vaccine responses in identical twins.

What was sequenced was CD4+ T cells sorted from blood. The TCR comes from a young woman in good health.

The CDR3, as DNA: TGCAGCGTTGTCCCCGGGGCGTTGAATACGCAGTATTTT. This translates into CSVVPGALNTQYF. The chain joins TRBV29-1 to TRBJ2-3; D possibly matches TRBD1 or TRBD2 (5 bases each). CDR1 is SQVTM and CDR2 is ANQGSEA in the germline V gene. The CDR3 sequence is 13 residues long. Trimming pared 4 bases from V and 7 bases from J, leaving 15 bases between.